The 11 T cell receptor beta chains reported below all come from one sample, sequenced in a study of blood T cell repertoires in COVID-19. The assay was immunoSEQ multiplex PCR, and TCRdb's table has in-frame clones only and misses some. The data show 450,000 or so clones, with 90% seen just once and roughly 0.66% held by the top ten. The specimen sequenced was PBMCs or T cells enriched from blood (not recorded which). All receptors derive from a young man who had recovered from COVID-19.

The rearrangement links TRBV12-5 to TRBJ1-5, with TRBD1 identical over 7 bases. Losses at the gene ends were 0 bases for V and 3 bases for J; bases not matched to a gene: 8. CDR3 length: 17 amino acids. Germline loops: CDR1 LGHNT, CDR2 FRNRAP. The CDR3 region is CASGLVHRQGNNQPQHF. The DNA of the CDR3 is TGTGCTAGTGGTTTGGTACACCGACAGGGTAACAATCAGCCCCAGCATTTT.

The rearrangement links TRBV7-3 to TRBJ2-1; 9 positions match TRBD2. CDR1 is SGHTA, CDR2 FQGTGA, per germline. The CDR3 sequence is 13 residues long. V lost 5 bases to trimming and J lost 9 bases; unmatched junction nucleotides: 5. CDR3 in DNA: TGTGCCAGCAGCAATAGCGGGAGCGGTGAGCAGTTCTTC. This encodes CASSNSGSGEQFF. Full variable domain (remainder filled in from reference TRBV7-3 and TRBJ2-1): GAGVSQTPSNKVTEKGKYVELRCDPISGHTALYWYRQSLGQGPEFLIYFQGTGAADDSGLPNDRFFAVRPEGSVSTLKIQRTERGDSAVYLCASSNSGSGEQFFGPGTRLTVL.

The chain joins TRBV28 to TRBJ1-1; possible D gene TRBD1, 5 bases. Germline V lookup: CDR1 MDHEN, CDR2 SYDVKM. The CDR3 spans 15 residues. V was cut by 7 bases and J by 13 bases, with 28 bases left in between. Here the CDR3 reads CASTPPWNAGRRGFF. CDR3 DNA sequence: TGTGCCAGCACTCCTCCCTGGAATGCCGGACGGAGGGGTTTCTTT.

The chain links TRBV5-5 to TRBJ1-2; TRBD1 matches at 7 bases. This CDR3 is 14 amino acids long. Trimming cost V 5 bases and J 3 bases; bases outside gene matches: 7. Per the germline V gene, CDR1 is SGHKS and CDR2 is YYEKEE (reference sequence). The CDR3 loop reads CASRPGQIDYGYTF. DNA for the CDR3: TGTGCCAGCAGACCGGGACAGATAGACTATGGCTACACCTTC. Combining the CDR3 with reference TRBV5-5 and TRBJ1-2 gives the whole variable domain DAGVTQSPTHLIKTRGQQVTLRCSPISGHKSVSWYQQVLGQGPQFIFQYYEKEERGRGNFPDRFSARQFPNYSSELNVNALLLGDSALYLCASRPGQIDYGYTFGSGTRLTVV.

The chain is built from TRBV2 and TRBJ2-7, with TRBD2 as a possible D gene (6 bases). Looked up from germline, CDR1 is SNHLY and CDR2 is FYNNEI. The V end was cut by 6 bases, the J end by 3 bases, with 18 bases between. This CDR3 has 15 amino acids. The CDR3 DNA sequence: TGTGCCAGCAGCCAATTTAGCGGACCGGGCTACGAGCAGTACTTC. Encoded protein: CASSQFSGPGYEQYF. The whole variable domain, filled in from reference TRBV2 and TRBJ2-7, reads EPEVTQTPSHQVTQMGQEVILRCVPISNHLYFYWYRQILGQKVEFLVSFYNNEISEKSEIFDDQFSVERPDGSNFTLKIRSTKLEDSAMYFCASSQFSGPGYEQYFGPGTRLTVT.

CDR3 nucleotide sequence: TGTGCCAGCAGTCAGGGGGGCTCTGGCTACACCTTC. This encodes CASSQGGSGYTF. V usage is TRBV27 and J usage is TRBJ1-2, with 7 bases aligning to TRBD1. The V gene's germline CDR1 is MNHEY and CDR2 SMNVEV (reference sequence). The CDR3 totals 12 residues. V trimming: 5 bases; J trimming: 7 bases; junction bases outside the gene matches: 4.

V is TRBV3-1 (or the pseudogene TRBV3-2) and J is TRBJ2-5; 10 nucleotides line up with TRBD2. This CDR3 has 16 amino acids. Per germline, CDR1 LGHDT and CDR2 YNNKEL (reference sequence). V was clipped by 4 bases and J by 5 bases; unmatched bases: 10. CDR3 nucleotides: TGTGCCAGCAGCCCCCAAGAGATAGCGGGAGGCGAGACCCAGTACTTC. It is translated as CASSPQEIAGGETQYF.

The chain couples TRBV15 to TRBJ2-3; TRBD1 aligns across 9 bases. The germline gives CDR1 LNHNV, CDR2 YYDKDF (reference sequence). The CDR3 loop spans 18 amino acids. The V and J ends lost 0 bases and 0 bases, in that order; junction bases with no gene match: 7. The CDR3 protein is CATSRDRGGQGSTDTQYF. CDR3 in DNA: TGTGCCACCAGCAGAGATAGGGGGGGACAGGGCAGCACAGATACGCAGTATTTT.

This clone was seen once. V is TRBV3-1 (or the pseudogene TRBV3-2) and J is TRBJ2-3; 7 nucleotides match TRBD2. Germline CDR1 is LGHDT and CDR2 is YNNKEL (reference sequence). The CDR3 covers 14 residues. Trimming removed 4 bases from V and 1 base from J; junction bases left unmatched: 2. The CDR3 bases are TGTGCCAGCAGCCTCCTAGCGGGCACAGATACGCAGTATTTT. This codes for CASSLLAGTDTQYF.

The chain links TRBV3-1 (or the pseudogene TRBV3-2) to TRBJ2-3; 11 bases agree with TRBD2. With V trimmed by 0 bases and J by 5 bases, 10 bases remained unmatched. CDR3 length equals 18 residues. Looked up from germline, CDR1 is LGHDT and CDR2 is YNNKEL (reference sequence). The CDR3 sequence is CASSQDWASGRRRDTQYF. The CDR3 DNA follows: TGTGCCAGCAGCCAAGATTGGGCTAGCGGGAGGAGGCGAGATACGCAGTATTTT.

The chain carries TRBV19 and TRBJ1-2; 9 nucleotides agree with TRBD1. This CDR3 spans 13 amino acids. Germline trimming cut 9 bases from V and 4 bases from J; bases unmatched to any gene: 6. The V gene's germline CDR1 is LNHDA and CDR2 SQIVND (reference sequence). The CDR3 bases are TGTGCCAGCCGGGACAGGGTAAGCTATGGCTACACCTTC. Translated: CASRDRVSYGYTF.